The TCR beta chain under discussion was sequenced for a study of beta chain features in type 1 diabetes. Study outcomes and limitations: Among patients with Type 1 diabetes, TCRB CDR3s were moderately but significantly shorter in every one of the four CD4+ subsets.

Comment on this clone: The antigen is undetermined.

V lost 5 bases and J lost 5; bases outside the gene matches: 5. Looked up from germline, CDR1 is LNHDA and CDR2 is SQIVND (reference sequence). The CDR3 extends over 14 amino acids. Cell sorting via CD45RO/CCR7/CD25/CD127/CD95/CD27 was performed to obtain CD4+ naive, central memory, regulatory and stem cell-like memory cells. The authors reverse transcribed all of the isolated RNA, so sequencing captured expressed TCRB transcripts. The method was immunoSEQ multiplex PCR; TCRdb's version includes in-frame clones alone and lacks a portion of them. The sample includes more than 100,000 clones, roughly 17% of them seen just once.

The clonotype originates from a man aged 30-40 years with type 1 diabetes. The specimen sequenced was central memory CD4+ T cells from blood. The V call is TRBV19, the J call TRBJ1-2, with 10 positions matching TRBD1. CDR3: CASSRDRGRYGYTF. CDR3 nucleotides: TGTGCCAGTAGTCGGGACAGGGGAAGGTATGGCTACACCTTC. Drawing the rest from reference TRBV19 and TRBJ1-2, the complete variable domain is DGGITQSPKYLFRKEGQNVTLSCEQNLNHDAMYWYRQDPGQGLRLIYYSQIVNDFQKGDIAEGYSVSREKKESFPLTVTSAQKNPTAFYLCASSRDRGRYGYTFGSGTRLTVV.